The sequence of this TCR beta chain was determined in a study of neoadjuvant anti-PD-1 for oral cavity cancer. The time point is: after neoadjuvant nivolumab, at surgical resection. The method was immunoSEQ multiplex PCR; TCRdb's version includes in-frame clones alone and lacks a portion of them. This table holds about 42,000 clones, approximately 80% found once. This TCR was sampled from a person aged 40 to 85 with oral cavity squamous cell carcinoma. The sample was PBMCs, taken after nivolumab (anti-PD-1) treatment.

DNA for the CDR3: TGTGCCAGCAGTTCTCCGGGACAGGGTGATCAGCCCCAGCATTTT. Its protein product is CASSSPGQGDQPQHF. The genes are TRBV27 and TRBJ1-5, with 9 bases identical to TRBD1. CDR1 and CDR2 from the germline V gene are MNHEY and SMNVEV (reference sequence). The CDR3 contains 15 residues. With V trimmed by 4 bases and J by 5 bases, 6 bases remained unmatched.